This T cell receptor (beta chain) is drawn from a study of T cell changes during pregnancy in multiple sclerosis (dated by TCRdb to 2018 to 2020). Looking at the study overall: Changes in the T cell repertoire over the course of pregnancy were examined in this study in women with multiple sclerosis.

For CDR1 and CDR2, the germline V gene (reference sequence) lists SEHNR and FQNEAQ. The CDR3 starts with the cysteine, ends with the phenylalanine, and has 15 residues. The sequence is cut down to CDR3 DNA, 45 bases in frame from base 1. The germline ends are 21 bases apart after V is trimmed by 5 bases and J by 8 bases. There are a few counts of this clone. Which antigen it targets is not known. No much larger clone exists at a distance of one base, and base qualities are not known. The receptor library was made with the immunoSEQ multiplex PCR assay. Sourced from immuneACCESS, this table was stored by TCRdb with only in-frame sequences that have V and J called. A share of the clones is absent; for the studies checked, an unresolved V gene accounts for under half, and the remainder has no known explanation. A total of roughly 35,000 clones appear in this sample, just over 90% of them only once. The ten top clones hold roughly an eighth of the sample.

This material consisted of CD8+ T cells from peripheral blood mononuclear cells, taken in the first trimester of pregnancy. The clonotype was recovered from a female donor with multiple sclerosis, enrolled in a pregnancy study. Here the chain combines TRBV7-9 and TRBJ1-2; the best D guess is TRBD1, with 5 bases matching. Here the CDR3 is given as CASSPTPNRWVGYTF. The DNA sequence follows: TGTGCCAGCAGCCCGACCCCAAACAGGTGGGTCGGCTACACCTTC. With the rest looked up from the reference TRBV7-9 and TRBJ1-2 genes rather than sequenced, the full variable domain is DTGVSQNPRHKITKRGQNVTFRCDPISEHNRLYWYRQTLGQGPEFLTYFQNEAQLEKSRLLSDRFSAERPKGSFSTLEIQRTEQGDSAMYLCASSPTPNRWVGYTFGSGTRLTVV.